This TCR beta chain was documented in a study of blood T cell repertoires in COVID-19. Study information: Samples representing acute and convalescent COVID-19 were sourced from the United States, Italy and Spain.

In the original analysis: From reference gene primer amplification, estimates of nucleated cell counts were derived. Assay: immunoSEQ multiplex PCR; the TCRdb copy retains only in-frame clones and omits some. V and J calls and clone size follow that table, whereas D and trimming were derived from the DNA. This table has 200,000 or so clones, roughly 80% appearing once. This TCR was sampled from a man aged 55 to 69 who had recovered from COVID-19. The sample taken for sequencing was PBMCs or T cells enriched from blood (not recorded which).

CDR3 DNA: TGTGCCAGCAGCTTAGCTGCGGGATCAACGCAGTATTTT. Residues: CASSLAAGSTQYF. This rearrangement joins TRBV11-3 to TRBJ2-3; D may be TRBD2 (6 bases). CDR1 and CDR2 from the germline V gene are SGHNT and YENEEA. With 1 base removed from V and 9 bases from J, the gap between germline ends came to 11 bases. The CDR3 length is 13 residues.